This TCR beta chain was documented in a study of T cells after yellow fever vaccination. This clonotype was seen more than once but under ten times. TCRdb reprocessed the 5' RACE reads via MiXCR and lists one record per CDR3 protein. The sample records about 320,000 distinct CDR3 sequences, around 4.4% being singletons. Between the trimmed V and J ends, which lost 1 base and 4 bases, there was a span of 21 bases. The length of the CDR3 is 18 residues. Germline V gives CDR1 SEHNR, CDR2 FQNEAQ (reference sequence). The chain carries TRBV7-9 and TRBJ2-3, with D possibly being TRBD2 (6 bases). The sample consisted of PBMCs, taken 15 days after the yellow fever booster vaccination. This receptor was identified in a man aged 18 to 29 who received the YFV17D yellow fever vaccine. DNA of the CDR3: TGTGCCAGCAGCTTAGGCACGATGACTCTTACTAGCCCAGATACGCAGTATTTT. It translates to CASSLGTMTLTSPDTQYF. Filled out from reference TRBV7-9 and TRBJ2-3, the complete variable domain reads DTGVSQNPRHKITKRGQNVTFRCDPISEHNRLYWYRQTLGQGPEFLTYFQNEAQLEKSRLLSDRFSAERPKGSFSTLEIQRTEQGDSAMYLCASSLGTMTLTSPDTQYFGPGTRLTVL.